Listed below are T cell receptor beta chains from one sample, sequenced in a study of response to subunit inactivated influenza vaccine. MiXCR, applied by TCRdb to the RT-PCR reads, yields one record per CDR3 protein. The profile shows more than 250,000 distinct CDR3 sequences, 21% of them singletons. The sample was PBMCs from blood, taken approximately 20 months after vaccination. The source is a man between 45 and 75 years old who received an inactivated influenza vaccine. The CDR3 runs from the conserved cysteine through the conserved F or W. The order of the fields is J gene, clone size, V gene, D gene, CDR3 DNA, CDR3 protein. A D gene is named only where the DNA matches it firmly. Clone sizes are given selectively: once, few, many, or a class where the clone is expanded.

j_gene: TRBJ1-5; abundance: many; v_gene: TRBV20-1; d_gene: NA; CDR3nt: TGCAGTGCATCGTCTGGGAGGTTAAATCAGCCCCAGCATTTT; CDR3aa: CSASSGRLNQPQHF
j_gene: TRBJ1-1; abundance: few; v_gene: TRBV3-1; d_gene: NA; CDR3nt: TGTGCCAGCAGCCAAATTTCCTGGGCTCGGGGTCGGACTGAAGCTTTCTTT; CDR3aa: CASSQISWARGRTEAFF
j_gene: TRBJ2-3; abundance: NA; v_gene: TRBV29-1; d_gene: NA; CDR3nt: TGCAGCGTTGACGAAAGCACAGATACGCAGTATTTT; CDR3aa: CSVDESTDTQYF
j_gene: TRBJ2-1; abundance: NA; v_gene: TRBV2; d_gene: TRBD2; CDR3nt: TGTGCCAGCAGTGTCTTGACTAGCAGCTCCTACAATGAGCAGTTCTTC; CDR3aa: CASSVLTSSSYNEQFF
j_gene: TRBJ1-3; abundance: NA; v_gene: TRBV7-2; d_gene: NA; CDR3nt: TGTGCCAGCACCCCCCGCTGGGGATATGGAAACACCATATATTTT; CDR3aa: CASTPRWGYGNTIYF
j_gene: TRBJ1-1; abundance: NA; v_gene: TRBV6-1; d_gene: NA; CDR3nt: TGTGCCAGCAGTCAAGACGCTGAAGCTTTCTTT; CDR3aa: CASSQDAEAFF
j_gene: TRBJ2-1; abundance: few; v_gene: TRBV11-2; d_gene: NA; CDR3nt: TGTGCCAGCAGCTTAGATGGGGCCCGCGGTTCTGAGCAGTTCTTC; CDR3aa: CASSLDGARGSEQFF
j_gene: TRBJ1-2; abundance: NA; v_gene: TRBV6-5; d_gene: NA; CDR3nt: TGTGCCAGCAGTTACGCGAACAGCTATGGCTACACCTTC; CDR3aa: CASSYANSYGYTF
j_gene: TRBJ2-1; abundance: few; v_gene: TRBV20-1; d_gene: NA; CDR3nt: TGCAGTGCGTGGAGAGGGAATGAGCAGTTCTTC; CDR3aa: CSAWRGNEQFF
j_gene: TRBJ1-4; abundance: NA; v_gene: TRBV5-5; d_gene: NA; CDR3nt: TGTGCCAGCAGCTTGCTTGGGGGTGCAACTAATGAAAAACTGTTTTTT; CDR3aa: CASSLLGGATNEKLFF
j_gene: TRBJ2-1; abundance: NA; v_gene: TRBV25-1; d_gene: NA; CDR3nt: TGTGCCAGCAGTGAATTCGGAACATCCAATGAGCAGTTCTTC; CDR3aa: CASSEFGTSNEQFF
j_gene: TRBJ2-6; abundance: NA; v_gene: TRBV10-3; d_gene: NA; CDR3nt: TGTGCCATCAGCCCAAGTCGCCCTACGAGTATTTCTGGGGCCAACATCCTGACTTTC; CDR3aa: CAISPSRPTSISGANILTF
j_gene: TRBJ2-7; abundance: once; v_gene: TRBV2; d_gene: NA; CDR3nt: TGTGCCAGCAGTGTAACAATCTACGAGCAGTACTTC; CDR3aa: CASSVTIYEQYF
j_gene: TRBJ1-1; abundance: NA; v_gene: TRBV12-3/TRBV12-4; d_gene: NA; CDR3nt: TGTGCCAGCACCACGACAGGATTGAACACTGAAGCTTTCTTT; CDR3aa: CASTTTGLNTEAFF
j_gene: TRBJ1-2; abundance: many; v_gene: TRBV11-2; d_gene: NA; CDR3nt: TGTGCCAGCAGCTTAGATGGAATAGGGCAGACAGGTGGCTATGGCTACACCTTC; CDR3aa: CASSLDGIGQTGGYGYTF
j_gene: TRBJ1-2; abundance: many; v_gene: TRBV7-9; d_gene: NA; CDR3nt: TGTGCCAGCAGCCAACAATGGGGCTACACCTTC; CDR3aa: CASSQQWGYTF